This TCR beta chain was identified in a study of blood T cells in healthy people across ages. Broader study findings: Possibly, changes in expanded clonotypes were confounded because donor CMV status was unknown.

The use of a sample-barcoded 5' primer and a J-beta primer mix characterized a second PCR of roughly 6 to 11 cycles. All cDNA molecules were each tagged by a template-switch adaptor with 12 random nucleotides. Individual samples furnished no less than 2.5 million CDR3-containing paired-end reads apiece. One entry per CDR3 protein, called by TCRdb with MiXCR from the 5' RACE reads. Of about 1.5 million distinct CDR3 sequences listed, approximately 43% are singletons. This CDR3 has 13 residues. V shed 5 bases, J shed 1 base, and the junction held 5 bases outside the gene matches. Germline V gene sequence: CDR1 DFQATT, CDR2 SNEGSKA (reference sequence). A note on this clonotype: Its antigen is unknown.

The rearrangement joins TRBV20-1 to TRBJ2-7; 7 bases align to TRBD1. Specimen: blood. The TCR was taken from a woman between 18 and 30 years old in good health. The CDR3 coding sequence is TGCAGTGCTTGGGGACAGCTATCCTACGAGCAGTACTTC. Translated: CSAWGQLSYEQYF.